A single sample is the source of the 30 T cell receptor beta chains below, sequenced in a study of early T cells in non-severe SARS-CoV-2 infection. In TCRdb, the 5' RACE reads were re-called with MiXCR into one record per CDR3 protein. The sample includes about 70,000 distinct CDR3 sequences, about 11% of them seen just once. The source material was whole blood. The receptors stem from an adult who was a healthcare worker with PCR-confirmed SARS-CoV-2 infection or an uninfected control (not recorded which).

The CDR3: CATSRAGTEPYEQYF. The CDR3 coding sequence is TGTGCCACCAGCAGGGCCGGGACAGAGCCCTACGAGCAGTACTTC. The chain has TRBV15 and TRBJ2-7; TRBD1 matches at 7 bases. The CDR3 is 15 residues long. The trim removed 3 bases at V and 2 bases at J, leaving 7 bases unmatched. Germline loops: CDR1 LNHNV, CDR2 YYDKDF (reference sequence).

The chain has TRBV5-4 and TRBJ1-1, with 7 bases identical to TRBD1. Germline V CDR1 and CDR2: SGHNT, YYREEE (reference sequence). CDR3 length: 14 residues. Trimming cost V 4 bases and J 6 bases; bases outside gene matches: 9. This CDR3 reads CASSATGWRAEAFF. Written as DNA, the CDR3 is TGTGCCAGCAGCGCGACAGGGTGGAGGGCTGAAGCTTTCTTT.

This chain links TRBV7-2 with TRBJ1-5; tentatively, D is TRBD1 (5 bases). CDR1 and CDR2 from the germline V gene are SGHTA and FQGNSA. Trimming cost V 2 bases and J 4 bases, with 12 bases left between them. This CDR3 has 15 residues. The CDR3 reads CASSLWGGVNQPQHF. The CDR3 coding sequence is TGTGCCAGCAGCTTATGGGGCGGCGTAAATCAGCCCCAGCATTTT. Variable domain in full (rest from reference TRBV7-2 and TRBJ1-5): GAGVSQSPSNKVTEKGKDVELRCDPISGHTALYWYRQSLGQGLEFLIYFQGNSAPDKSGLPSDRFSAERTGGSVSTLTIQRTQQEDSAVYLCASSLWGGVNQPQHFGDGTRLSIL.

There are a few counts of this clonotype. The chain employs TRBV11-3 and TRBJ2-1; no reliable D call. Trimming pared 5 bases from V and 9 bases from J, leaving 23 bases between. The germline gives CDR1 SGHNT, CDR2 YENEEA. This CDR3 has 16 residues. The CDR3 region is CASSLTFLGQVGEQFF. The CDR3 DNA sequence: TGTGCCAGCAGCCTAACCTTTCTGGGCCAGGTCGGTGAGCAGTTCTTC.

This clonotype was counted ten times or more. The CDR3 protein is CASSGLADGKNYGYTF. As DNA, the CDR3 is TGTGCCAGTAGTGGTTTGGCGGACGGAAAAAACTATGGCTACACCTTC. The chain links TRBV19 to TRBJ1-2; no firm D call. In germline, CDR1 is LNHDA, CDR2 SQIVND (reference sequence). V gave up 5 bases and J gave up 2 bases, with 18 bases separating them. The CDR3 covers 16 residues.

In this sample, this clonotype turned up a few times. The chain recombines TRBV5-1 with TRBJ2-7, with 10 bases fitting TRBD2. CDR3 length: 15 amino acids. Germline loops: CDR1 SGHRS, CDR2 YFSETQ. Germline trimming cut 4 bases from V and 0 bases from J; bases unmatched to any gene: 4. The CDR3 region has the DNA TGCGCCAGCAGCCCTAGCGGGGGCCTCTCCTACGAGCAGTACTTC. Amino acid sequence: CASSPSGGLSYEQYF.

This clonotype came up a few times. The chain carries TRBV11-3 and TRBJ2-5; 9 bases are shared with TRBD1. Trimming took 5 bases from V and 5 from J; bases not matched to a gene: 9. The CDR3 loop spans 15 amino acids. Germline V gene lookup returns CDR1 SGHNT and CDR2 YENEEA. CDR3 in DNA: TGTGCCAGCAGCCCCGGGACAGGGTATTTGGAGACCCAGTACTTC. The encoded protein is CASSPGTGYLETQYF.

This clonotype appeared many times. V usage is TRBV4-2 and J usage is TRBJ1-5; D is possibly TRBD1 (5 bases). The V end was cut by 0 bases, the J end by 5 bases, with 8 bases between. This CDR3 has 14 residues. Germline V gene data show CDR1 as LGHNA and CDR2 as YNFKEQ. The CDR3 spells CASSQDGAYQPQHF. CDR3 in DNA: TGTGCCAGCAGCCAAGATGGGGCATATCAGCCCCAGCATTTT.

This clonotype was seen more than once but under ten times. The CDR3 bases are TGTGCCAGCAGTTTATCCGGCGGAGGCTATAATTCACCCCTCCACTTT. Translation gives CASSLSGGGYNSPLHF. The rearrangement joins TRBV28 to TRBJ1-6; D is ambiguous. The CDR3 runs to 16 residues. The germline V gene encodes CDR1 MDHEN and CDR2 SYDVKM. V was trimmed by 1 base and J by 3 bases, leaving 10 bases between them.

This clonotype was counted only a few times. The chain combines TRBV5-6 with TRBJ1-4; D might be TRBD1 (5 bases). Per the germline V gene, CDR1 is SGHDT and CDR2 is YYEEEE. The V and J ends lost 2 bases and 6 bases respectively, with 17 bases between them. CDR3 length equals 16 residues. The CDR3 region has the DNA TGTGCCAGCAGCTTAGGGGCTAGAGGTACCCATGAAAAACTGTTTTTT. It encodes CASSLGARGTHEKLFF.

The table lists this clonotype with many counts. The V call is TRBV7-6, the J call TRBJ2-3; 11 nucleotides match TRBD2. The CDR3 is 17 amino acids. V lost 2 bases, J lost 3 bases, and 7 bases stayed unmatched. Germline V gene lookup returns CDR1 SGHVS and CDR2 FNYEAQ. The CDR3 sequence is CASSLSGSGGGTDTQYF. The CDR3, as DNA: TGTGCCAGCAGCTTATCTGGTAGCGGGGGGGGAACAGATACGCAGTATTTT.

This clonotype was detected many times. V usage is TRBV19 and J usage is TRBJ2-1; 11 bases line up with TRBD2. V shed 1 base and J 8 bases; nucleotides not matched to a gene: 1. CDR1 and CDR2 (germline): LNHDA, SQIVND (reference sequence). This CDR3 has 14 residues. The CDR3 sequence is CASSIASGGHEQFF. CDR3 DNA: TGTGCCAGTAGTATAGCTAGCGGGGGGCATGAGCAGTTCTTC.

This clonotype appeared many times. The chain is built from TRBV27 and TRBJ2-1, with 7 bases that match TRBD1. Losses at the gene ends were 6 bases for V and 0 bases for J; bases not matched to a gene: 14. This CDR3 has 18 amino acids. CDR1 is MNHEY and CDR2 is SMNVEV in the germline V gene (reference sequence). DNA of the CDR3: TGTGCCAGCAGCCCCGGCGGTCAGGGGGTATACTCCTACAATGAGCAGTTCTTC. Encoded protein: CASSPGGQGVYSYNEQFF.

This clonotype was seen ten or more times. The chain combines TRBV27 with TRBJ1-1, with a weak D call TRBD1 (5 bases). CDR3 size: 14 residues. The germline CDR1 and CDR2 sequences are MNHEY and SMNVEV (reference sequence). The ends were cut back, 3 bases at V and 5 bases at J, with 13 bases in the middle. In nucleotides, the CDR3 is TGTGCCAGCAGTTTTGGGGGGTCGGGGACTGAAGCTTTCTTT. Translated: CASSFGGSGTEAFF.

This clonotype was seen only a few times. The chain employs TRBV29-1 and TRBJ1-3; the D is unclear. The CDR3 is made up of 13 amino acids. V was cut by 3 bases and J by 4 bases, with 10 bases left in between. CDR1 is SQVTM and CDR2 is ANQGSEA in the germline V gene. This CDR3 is CSVDKDSGNTIYF. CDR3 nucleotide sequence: TGCAGCGTTGATAAGGACTCCGGAAACACCATATATTTT. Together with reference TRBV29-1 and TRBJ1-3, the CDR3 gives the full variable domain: SAVISQKPSRDICQRGTSLTIQCQVDSQVTMMFWYRQQPGQSLTLIATANQGSEATYESGFVIDKFPISRPNLTFSTLTVSNMSPEDSSIYLCSVDKDSGNTIYFGEGSWLTVV.

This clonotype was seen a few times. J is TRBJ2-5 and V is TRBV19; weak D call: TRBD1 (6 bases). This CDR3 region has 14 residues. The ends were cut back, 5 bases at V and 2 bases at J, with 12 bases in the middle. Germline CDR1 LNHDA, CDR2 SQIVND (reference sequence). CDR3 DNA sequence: TGTGCCAGTAGTTCACAGGGTCCTCAAGAGACCCAGTACTTC. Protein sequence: CASSSQGPQETQYF.

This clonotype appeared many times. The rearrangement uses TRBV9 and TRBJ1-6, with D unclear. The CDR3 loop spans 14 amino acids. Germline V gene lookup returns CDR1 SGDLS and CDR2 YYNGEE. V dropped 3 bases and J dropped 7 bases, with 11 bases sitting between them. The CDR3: CASSGTSANSPLHF. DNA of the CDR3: TGTGCCAGCAGCGGGACGTCCGCCAATTCACCCCTCCACTTT.

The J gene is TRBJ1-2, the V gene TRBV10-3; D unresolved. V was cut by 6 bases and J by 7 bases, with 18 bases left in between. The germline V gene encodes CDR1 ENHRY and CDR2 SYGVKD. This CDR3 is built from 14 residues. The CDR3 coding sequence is TGTGCCATCAGGCAGAGCCTCGAACAGTCTGGCTACACCTTC. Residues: CAIRQSLEQSGYTF.

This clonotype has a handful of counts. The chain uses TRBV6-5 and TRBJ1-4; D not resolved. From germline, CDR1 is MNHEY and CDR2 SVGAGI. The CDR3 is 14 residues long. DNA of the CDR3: TGTGCTACCAAACCGGGATCGGCTAATGAAAAACTGTTTTTT. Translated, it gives CATKPGSANEKLFF.

This CDR3 reads CASSQDGQGIRPQHF. The DNA of the CDR3 is TGTGCCAGCAGCCAAGACGGGCAGGGAATAAGGCCCCAGCATTTT. V gene TRBV3-1 combines with J gene TRBJ1-5; TRBD1 might be the D (5 bases). The CDR3 totals 15 residues. Germline values: CDR1 LGHDT, CDR2 YNNKEL (reference sequence). Trimming left V 0 bases short and J 9 bases short, with 15 bases between.

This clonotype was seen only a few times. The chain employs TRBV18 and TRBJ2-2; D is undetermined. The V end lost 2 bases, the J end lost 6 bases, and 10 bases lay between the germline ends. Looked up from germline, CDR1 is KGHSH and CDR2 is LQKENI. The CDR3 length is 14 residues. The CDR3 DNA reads TGTGCCAGCTCACCATTACCTGAGGCCGGGGAGCTGTTTTTT. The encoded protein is CASSPLPEAGELFF.

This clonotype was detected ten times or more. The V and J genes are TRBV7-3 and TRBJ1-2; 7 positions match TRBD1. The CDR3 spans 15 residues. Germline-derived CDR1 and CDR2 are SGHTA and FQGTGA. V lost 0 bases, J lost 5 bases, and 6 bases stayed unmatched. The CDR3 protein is CASSLTGGQGYGYTF. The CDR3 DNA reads TGTGCCAGCAGCTTAACAGGGGGCCAGGGGTATGGCTACACCTTC.

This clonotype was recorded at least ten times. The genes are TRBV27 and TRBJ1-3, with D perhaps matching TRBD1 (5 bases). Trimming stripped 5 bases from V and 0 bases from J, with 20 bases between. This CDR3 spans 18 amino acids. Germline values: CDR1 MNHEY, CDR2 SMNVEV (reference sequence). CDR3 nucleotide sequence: TGTGCCAGCAGTCCTAACGGCAGGACACCTAGCTCTGGAAACACCATATATTTT. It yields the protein CASSPNGRTPSSGNTIYF.

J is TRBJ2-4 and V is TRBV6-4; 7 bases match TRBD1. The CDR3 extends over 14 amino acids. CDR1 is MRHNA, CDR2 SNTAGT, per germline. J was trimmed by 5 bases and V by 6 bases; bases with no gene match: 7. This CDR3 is CASSVRGQQNIQYF. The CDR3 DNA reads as TGTGCCAGCAGCGTAAGGGGACAGCAAAACATTCAGTACTTC.

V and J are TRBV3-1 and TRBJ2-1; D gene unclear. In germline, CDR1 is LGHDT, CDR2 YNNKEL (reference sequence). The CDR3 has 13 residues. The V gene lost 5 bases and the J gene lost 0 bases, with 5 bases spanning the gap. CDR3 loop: CASSSSSYNEQFF. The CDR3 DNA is TGTGCCAGCAGCTCTAGCTCCTACAATGAGCAGTTCTTC.

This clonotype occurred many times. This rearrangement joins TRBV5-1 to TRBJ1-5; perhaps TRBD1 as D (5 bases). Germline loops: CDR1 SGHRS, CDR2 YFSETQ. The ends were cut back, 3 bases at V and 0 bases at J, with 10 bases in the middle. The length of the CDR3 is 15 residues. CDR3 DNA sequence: TGCGCCAGCAGCTCATCGGGGGGTAGCAATCAGCCCCAGCATTTT. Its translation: CASSSSGGSNQPQHF.

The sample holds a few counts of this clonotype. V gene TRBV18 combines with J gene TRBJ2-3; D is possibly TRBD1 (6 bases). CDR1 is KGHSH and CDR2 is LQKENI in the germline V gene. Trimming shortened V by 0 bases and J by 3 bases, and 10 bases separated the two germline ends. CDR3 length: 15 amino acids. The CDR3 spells CASSPPLQGTDTQYF. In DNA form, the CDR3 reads TGTGCCAGCTCACCACCCTTACAGGGTACAGATACGCAGTATTTT. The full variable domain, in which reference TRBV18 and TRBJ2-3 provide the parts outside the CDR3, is NAGVMQNPRHLVRRRGQEARLRCSPMKGHSHVYWYRQLPEEGLKFMVYLQKENIIDESGMPKERFSAEFPKEGPSILRIQQVVRGDSAAYFCASSPPLQGTDTQYFGPGTRLTVL.

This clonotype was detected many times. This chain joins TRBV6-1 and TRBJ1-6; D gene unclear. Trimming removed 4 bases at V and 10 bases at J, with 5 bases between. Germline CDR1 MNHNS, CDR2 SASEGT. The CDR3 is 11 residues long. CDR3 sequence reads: CASSALSPLHF. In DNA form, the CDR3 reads TGTGCCAGCAGTGCCTTATCACCCCTCCACTTT.

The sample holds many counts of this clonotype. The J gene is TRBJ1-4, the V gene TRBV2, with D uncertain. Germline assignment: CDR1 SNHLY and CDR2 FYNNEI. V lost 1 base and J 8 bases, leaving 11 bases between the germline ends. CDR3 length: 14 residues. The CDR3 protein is CASSEGTSGEKLFF. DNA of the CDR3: TGTGCCAGCAGTGAAGGGACTTCGGGGGAAAAACTGTTTTTT.

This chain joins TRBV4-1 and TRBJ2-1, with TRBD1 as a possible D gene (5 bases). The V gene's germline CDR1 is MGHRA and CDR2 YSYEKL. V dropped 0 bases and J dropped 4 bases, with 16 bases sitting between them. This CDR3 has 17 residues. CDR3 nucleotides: TGCGCCAGCAGCCAAGAGGGTCAGGGTTCTCCTTACAATGAGCAGTTCTTC. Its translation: CASSQEGQGSPYNEQFF.